This T cell receptor (beta chain) was recovered during a study of beta chain features in type 1 diabetes (dated by TCRdb to 2017 to 2018). Background for the entire study: Patients and healthy donors did not differ in mean age, gender distribution, total cell number or subset yield. A total of some 100,000,000 sorted cells were examined across all samples, and a strong correlation was observed between cell number per subset and RNA yield. The study compared TCRB repertoires of sorted circulating CD4+ T cell subsets between recently diagnosed type 1 diabetes patients and matched healthy donors. Whereas all 30 or so donors provided naive and central memory subsets, regulatory and stem cell-like memory subsets were isolated from just 8 patients and about 8 healthy donors.

General findings and caveats noted by the study authors: Because small numbers of individuals were included in the HLA sub-analyses, any influence of HLA type on TCRB rearrangement was left unresolved. Naive, central memory and regulatory TCRB repertoires appeared to be more similar among patients than among healthy donors. In all four CD4+ subsets, TCRB CDR3 length was moderately but significantly shorter in type 1 diabetes patients. Patients with type 1 diabetes made fewer insertions and deleted more nucleotides at VDJ recombination sites, implying thymic rearrangement abnormalities. Shorter templates might have been favored by PCR, but patient and control samples were amplified and corrected together, so both groups would have been affected equally by any skew. Sequencing cDNA rather than genomic DNA could over-represent highly expressing activated cells, although activation and CD3 levels did not differ between groups.

Each donor gave one peripheral blood draw, averaging roughly 100 mL, which was collected into heparinised tubes. A BD FACSAria II was used to sort naive, central memory, regulatory and stem cell-like memory CD4+ T cells with a panel that included CD45RO, CCR7, CD25, CD127, CD95 and CD27. All sorted populations exceeded 95% purity. PBMCs were isolated immediately by Lymphoprep density gradient centrifugation and stained directly without culture. So that batch effects would be minimized, each experiment stained and sorted samples in pairs, pairing one healthy donor with one patient. CDR1 and CDR2 (MNHEY, SVGAGI) derive from the germline V gene. The V and J ends are trimmed by 5 bases and 2 bases, leaving 10 bases between them. The CDR3 measures 13 amino acids from cysteine to valine. Of the read, only the CDR3 DNA is kept; its 39 bases are in frame from base 1. The High Capacity cDNA Reverse Transcription Kit was used to reverse transcribe all of the isolated RNA, meaning that expressed TCRB transcripts were what got sequenced. Deep immunoSEQ sequencing was applied to naive, central memory and regulatory T cell samples, giving an average of around 3.8 million total reads per sample. Sorted cells were lysed in RLT buffer, and RNA was extracted using DNase-treated RNeasy Micro or Mini kits according to cell number. To prevent cross-contamination, each cell subset was processed individually, whereas patient and healthy donor samples were processed jointly. The immunoSEQ multiplex PCR was used to amplify TCRB sequences from cDNA, generating 87-bp fragments that spanned the CDR3 region. Amplicons were sequenced on the Illumina HiSeq platform. The original methods were these. PCR bias was corrected computationally using synthetic template baselines, and reads within Hamming distance 2 were collapsed, with unmergeable singletons discarded. Reads were aligned against IMGT to assign V, D and J genes, CDR3 length and insertions or deletions at six rearrangement sites. Within each subset, clonotype counts were normalized to the number of sorted cells before true diversity and Gini coefficients were calculated with the tcR R package. Repertoire sharing was quantified using the overlap coefficient calculated on TCRB nucleotide sequences. TCRdb carries this immuneACCESS record with in-frame sequences only. Its versions omit some clonotypes, under half of them owing to an unresolved V gene in the studies checked, with the rest unexplained. V, J and clone size were drawn from that table, and D and trimming were deduced from the DNA. The sample includes 250,000 to 350,000 clones, with 14% observed a single time. The top ten constitute over 5% of the sample.

For this clone: There is no known antigen for this receptor. Base-call qualities are not available, and no considerably larger clone is one nucleotide away.

The sequence came from a man aged 30 to 45 in good health. The chain employs TRBV6-5 and TRBJ2-7; no D gene can be assigned with confidence. Sequenced material: central memory CD4+ T cells from blood. The sequenced DNA: TGTGCCAGCAGTGCCACACATACCTACGAGCAGTACGTC. Its translation is CASSATHTYEQYV.